The rows below give T cell receptor beta chains drawn from one sample of a study of spatial heterogeneity in lung cancer. TCRdb re-derived calls from the 5' RACE reads in MiXCR, one entry per CDR3 protein. The sample lists 39,000 or so distinct CDR3 sequences; around 7.5% were seen once. Specimen: PBMCs, collected at surgery. The receptor set was obtained from a male donor with early-stage non-small cell lung cancer. Each CDR3 is given with its conserved first and last residue. The D gene is left open where the match is weak. Size is stated for part of the rows, as once, few or many counts, or as a class when the clone is expanded.

J: TRBJ1-4; D: NA; size: few; V: TRBV30; DNA: TGTGCCTGGAGTAGGGGGTCGACAACTAATGAAAAACTGTTTTTT; CDR3: CAWSRGSTTNEKLFF
J: TRBJ2-3; D: TRBD1; size: many; V: TRBV20-1; DNA: TGCAGTGCTACCGGGACAGGGGGCACAGATACGCAGTATTTT; CDR3: CSATGTGGTDTQYF
J: TRBJ2-7; D: TRBD2; size: NA; V: TRBV12-3/TRBV12-4; DNA: TGTGCCAGCAGTTCTCGGACTAGTCCGATTTCCTACGAGCAGTACTTC; CDR3: CASSSRTSPISYEQYF
J: TRBJ2-5; D: TRBD1; size: NA; V: TRBV6-5; DNA: TGTGCCAGCAGTTGGACAGGGGGCGGTGGGGAGACCCAGTACTTC; CDR3: CASSWTGGGGETQYF
J: TRBJ2-7; D: NA; size: few; V: TRBV7-2; DNA: TGTGCCAGCAGCTCAAACCCTACAGGGTCCTACGAGCAGTACTTC; CDR3: CASSSNPTGSYEQYF
J: TRBJ1-2; D: NA; size: many; V: TRBV12-3/TRBV12-4; DNA: TGTGCCAGCAGCCCACCTCGGACTGGGTCTAACTATGGCTACACCTTC; CDR3: CASSPPRTGSNYGYTF
J: TRBJ2-1; D: TRBD1; size: few; V: TRBV6-2/TRBV6-3; DNA: TGTGCCAGCAGTTCCTCCGGGACAGGGAGAGATAATGAGCAGTTCTTC; CDR3: CASSSSGTGRDNEQFF
J: TRBJ1-2; D: NA; size: few; V: TRBV6-5; DNA: TGTGCCAGCATGTTGGGCAGGGGACATTATGGCTACACCTTC; CDR3: CASMLGRGHYGYTF
J: TRBJ1-5; D: NA; size: many; V: TRBV24-1; DNA: TGTGCCACCAGTGATGGGGGACGGCGCACCAATCAGCCCCAGCATTTT; CDR3: CATSDGGRRTNQPQHF
J: TRBJ2-1; D: NA; size: many; V: TRBV7-2; DNA: TGTGCCAGCAGCTTAGATTCCGGGGGGCCAGATGAGCAGTTCTTC; CDR3: CASSLDSGGPDEQFF
J: TRBJ2-3; D: NA; size: many; V: TRBV30; DNA: TGTGCCTGGGGGATTGGCAGTAGCACAGATACGCAGTATTTT; CDR3: CAWGIGSSTDTQYF
J: TRBJ2-1; D: TRBD2; size: NA; V: TRBV19; DNA: TGTGCCAGTAGTATCCCAGGGCTAGCGGGAGGTAAAGCTAGGTCCTACAATGAGCAGTTCTTC; CDR3: CASSIPGLAGGKARSYNEQFF
J: TRBJ1-2; D: NA; size: few; V: TRBV7-2; DNA: TGTGCCAGCAACCCTGGGGGTATATATGGCTACACCTTC; CDR3: CASNPGGIYGYTF
J: TRBJ1-2; D: NA; size: many; V: TRBV5-5; DNA: TGTGCCAGCAGCTTGGATCAACGGCACTATGGCTACACCTTC; CDR3: CASSLDQRHYGYTF
J: TRBJ2-5; D: NA; size: many; V: TRBV24-1; DNA: TGTGCCACGGCGCTAGGCACGGGACCCCAAGAGACCCAGTACTTC; CDR3: CATALGTGPQETQYF
J: TRBJ2-2; D: TRBD2; size: many; V: TRBV12-3/TRBV12-4; DNA: TGTGCCAGCAGTTTTTTGCCGGGAGGACGCACCGGGGAGCTGTTTTTT; CDR3: CASSFLPGGRTGELFF
J: TRBJ2-7; D: NA; size: NA; V: TRBV6-2/TRBV6-3; DNA: TGTGCCAGCAGTTACCAGGGGTCCTACGAGCAGTACTTC; CDR3: CASSYQGSYEQYF
J: TRBJ1-5; D: NA; size: many; V: TRBV29-1; DNA: TGCAGCGTAGGACAGAGCAATCAGCCCCAGCATTTT; CDR3: CSVGQSNQPQHF
J: TRBJ2-7; D: NA; size: NA; V: TRBV20-1; DNA: TGCAGTGCCTTTGGGGCCAAGCAGTACTTC; CDR3: CSAFGAKQYF
J: TRBJ1-2; D: NA; size: many; V: TRBV29-1; DNA: TGCAGTAGTGGGTATGGCTACACCTTC; CDR3: CSSGYGYTF
J: TRBJ1-3; D: NA; size: NA; V: TRBV4-2; DNA: TGTGCCAGCAGCCAAGGAATCCCCAGCCTCTCTGGAAACACCATATATTTT; CDR3: CASSQGIPSLSGNTIYF
J: TRBJ2-1; D: NA; size: NA; V: TRBV11-2; DNA: TGTGCCAGCAGCTTAGAGGGACTGAGCTCCTACAATGAGCAGTTCTTC; CDR3: CASSLEGLSSYNEQFF
J: TRBJ2-3; D: NA; size: few; V: TRBV20-1; DNA: TGCAGTGCTAGAGATCTATGGTCAAGGCGGGATATAGCTAGCACAGATACGCAGTATTTT; CDR3: CSARDLWSRRDIASTDTQYF
J: TRBJ1-1; D: NA; size: NA; V: TRBV5-1; DNA: TGCGCCAGCAGCACAGGGAGGAACACTGAAGCTTTCTTT; CDR3: CASSTGRNTEAFF
J: TRBJ1-4; D: TRBD1; size: many; V: TRBV29-1; DNA: TGCAGCGCCTGGACAGGAGAAAAACTGTTTTTT; CDR3: CSAWTGEKLFF
J: TRBJ2-7; D: NA; size: NA; V: TRBV20-1; DNA: TGCAGTGCTAGAGATCACCAGGGCTCCTACGAGCAGTACTTC; CDR3: CSARDHQGSYEQYF
J: TRBJ2-7; D: NA; size: many; V: TRBV18; DNA: TGTGCCAGCTCACCGGGCCCACGGAACGAGCAGTACTTC; CDR3: CASSPGPRNEQYF
J: TRBJ2-1; D: NA; size: NA; V: TRBV7-3; DNA: TGTGCCAGCAGCTTAATGAGGGTATCCTACAATGAGCAGTTCTTC; CDR3: CASSLMRVSYNEQFF
J: TRBJ1-2; D: NA; size: many; V: TRBV7-6; DNA: TGTGCCAGCAGCTTAGAGGGGGGCACTGGCTACACCTTC; CDR3: CASSLEGGTGYTF
J: TRBJ1-1; D: NA; size: NA; V: TRBV7-9; DNA: TGTGCCAGCAGCGACACGGGGACTGAAGCTTTCTTT; CDR3: CASSDTGTEAFF
J: TRBJ2-1; D: TRBD2; size: NA; V: TRBV16; DNA: TGTGCCAGCAGCCAATCGACTAGCAGCAATGAGCAGTTCTTC; CDR3: CASSQSTSSNEQFF
J: TRBJ1-5; D: NA; size: many; V: TRBV2; DNA: TGTGCCAGCAGTGAAGCGCTTCGGTCAGGGAGTCAGCCCCAGCATTTT; CDR3: CASSEALRSGSQPQHF
J: TRBJ1-1; D: TRBD1; size: many; V: TRBV12-5; DNA: TGTGCTAGTGGTCTCGGGACAGGGGAGACTGAAGCTTTCTTT; CDR3: CASGLGTGETEAFF
J: TRBJ1-5; D: NA; size: few; V: TRBV7-8; DNA: TGTGCCAGCAGCATAAGTGGTGGCAATCAGCCCCAGCATTTT; CDR3: CASSISGGNQPQHF
J: TRBJ1-4; D: TRBD1; size: many; V: TRBV29-1; DNA: TGCAGCGTAGCTTGGACAGGGGGTAAACTGTTTTTT; CDR3: CSVAWTGGKLFF